One sample yielded the 16 T cell receptor beta chains listed below, sequenced in a study of T cells after yellow fever vaccination. TCRdb reprocessed the 5' RACE reads via MiXCR and lists one record per CDR3 protein. The table has about 130,000 distinct CDR3 sequences, roughly 10% seen once. Sequencing was performed on CD8+ T cells sorted from PBMCs, taken on the day of the yellow fever booster vaccination. The receptors were sampled from a man aged 18 to 29 who received the YFV17D yellow fever vaccine.

This clonotype was picked up many times. CDR3 region: CASSLDRGLTTGELFF. The DNA for the CDR3 is TGCGCCAGCAGCTTGGACAGGGGGTTAACCACCGGGGAGCTGTTTTTT. The gene calls are TRBV5-1 and TRBJ2-2; 8 bases match TRBD1. The germline gives CDR1 SGHRS, CDR2 YFSETQ. The CDR3 is made up of 16 amino acids. Trimming at V came to 0 bases and at J to 4 bases, leaving 5 bases not matched to a gene.

This clonotype was picked up one time. The rearrangement joins TRBV6-6 to TRBJ2-2; D gene ambiguous. Per the germline V gene, CDR1 is MNHNY and CDR2 is SVGAGI (reference sequence). The CDR3 has 16 residues. Between the trimmed V and J ends, which lost 0 bases and 1 base, there was a span of 9 bases. The CDR3 loop is CASSYSPTLNTGELFF. For the CDR3, the DNA is TGTGCCAGCAGTTACTCGCCTACGTTGAACACCGGGGAGCTGTTTTTT.

This clonotype was recorded a few times. The V call is TRBV5-6, the J call TRBJ2-2; D is unclear. The ends were cut back, 0 bases at V and 2 bases at J, with 5 bases in the middle. The CDR3 is 14 amino acids. Per germline, CDR1 SGHDT and CDR2 YYEEEE. CDR3 coding DNA: TGTGCCAGCAGCTTGGTTTCAAACACCGGGGAGCTGTTTTTT. It is translated as CASSLVSNTGELFF.

The chain is built from TRBV12-3 or TRBV12-4 and TRBJ1-1; D is unresolved. The length of the CDR3 is 16 residues. V lost 5 bases to trimming and J lost 1 base, with 17 bases between them. As DNA, the CDR3 is TGTGCCAGCAGTACCCGACCACGAAGAAGGAACACTGAAGCTTTCTTT. Residues: CASSTRPRRRNTEAFF.

This clonotype was found a few times. J is TRBJ1-1 and V is TRBV19; D uncertain. Germline assignment: CDR1 LNHDA and CDR2 SQIVND (reference sequence). With 2 bases removed from V and 4 bases from J, the gap between germline ends came to 2 bases. The CDR3 has 11 amino acids. CDR3 protein: CASSILTEAFF. DNA of the CDR3: TGTGCCAGTAGTATACTCACTGAAGCTTTCTTT.

The V call is TRBV10-1, the J call TRBJ2-1, with D tentatively TRBD2 (7 bases). The CDR3 runs 15 residues. V was shortened by 2 bases and J by 4 bases, with 12 bases between the two germline ends. The germline gives CDR1 WNHNN, CDR2 SYGVQD (reference sequence). This CDR3 reads CASSEGGGLYNEQFF. The CDR3 nucleotides are TGCGCCAGCAGTGAGGGGGGGGGCTTGTACAATGAGCAGTTCTTC.

This clonotype showed up just a few times. The chain uses TRBV27 and TRBJ2-3, with 9 bases fitting TRBD2. The trim removed 5 bases at V and 3 bases at J, leaving 12 bases unmatched. Germline assignment: CDR1 MNHEY and CDR2 SMNVEV (reference sequence). This CDR3 contains 17 residues. In DNA, the CDR3 is TGTGCCAGCAGTCTTAGATGGCGGGGGGGCCTAACAGATACGCAGTATTTT. This encodes CASSLRWRGGLTDTQYF.

This rearrangement joins TRBV4-1 to TRBJ2-1; D gene ambiguous. V lost 1 base to trimming and J lost 0 bases, with 7 bases between them. Germline CDR1 is MGHRA and CDR2 is YSYEKL. The CDR3 spans 15 residues. CDR3 in DNA: TGCGCCAGCAGCCAAGTAGGGTCCTCCTACAATGAGCAGTTCTTC. Translation gives CASSQVGSSYNEQFF.

The chain links TRBV13 to TRBJ2-7, with D perhaps matching TRBD2 (6 bases). V was pared by 7 bases and J by 4 bases, with 17 bases between. Germline values: CDR1 PRHDT, CDR2 FYEKMQ (reference sequence). The CDR3 runs 14 residues. CDR3 sequence reads: CASTGDVGGYEQYF. CDR3 sequence (DNA): TGTGCCAGCACCGGGGACGTGGGGGGATACGAGCAGTACTTC.

This clonotype has more than one count but fewer than ten. The chain recombines TRBV7-9 with TRBJ2-5; D is ambiguous. Between the trimmed V and J ends, which lost 3 bases and 3 bases, there was a span of 11 bases. Germline V gene data show CDR1 as SEHNR and CDR2 as FQNEAQ (reference sequence). This CDR3 is built from 14 residues. The DNA of the CDR3 is TGTGCCAGCAGCTTCTTCGTTCAGGAAGAGACCCAGTACTTC. As protein: CASSFFVQEETQYF.

The V call is TRBV7-9, the J call TRBJ1-1, with D perhaps matching TRBD1 (5 bases). The V end was cut by 5 bases, the J end by 3 bases, with 13 bases between. The CDR3 covers 14 residues. From germline, CDR1 is SEHNR and CDR2 FQNEAQ (reference sequence). CDR3 coding DNA: TGTGCCAGCAGCCGCCGCGGGGCGGACACTGAAGCTTTCTTT. It specifies CASSRRGADTEAFF.

The chain links TRBV25-1 to TRBJ2-1; TRBD2 agrees at 8 bases. Trimming removed 4 bases from V and 0 bases from J; junction bases left unmatched: 2. The length of the CDR3 is 15 residues. Germline V lookup: CDR1 MGHDK, CDR2 SYGVNS. The CDR3 DNA sequence: TGTGCCAGCAGTGGAAGCGGGAGCTCCTACAATGAGCAGTTCTTC. It translates to CASSGSGSSYNEQFF.

This clonotype was observed a handful of times. One junction end disagrees with the germline gene, perhaps due to a read error. This chain joins TRBV7-7 and TRBJ1-5, with D uncertain. The CDR3 contains 17 residues. From germline, CDR1 is SSHAT and CDR2 FNYEAQ (reference sequence). In DNA form, the CDR3 reads TGTGCTAGCAGCTTAGTGCAAGGGTCTCGGAACAATCAGCCCCAGCATTTT. Translation: CASSLVQGSRNNQPQHF.

V usage is TRBV3-1 and J usage is TRBJ2-2; D perhaps matches TRBD1 (6 bases). The CDR3 consists of 16 residues. V lost 4 bases to trimming and J lost 5 bases, with 17 bases between them. Germline V gene data show CDR1 as LGHDT and CDR2 as YNNKEL (reference sequence). The CDR3 region is CASSRIQGTWTGELFF. CDR3 coding DNA: TGTGCCAGCAGCCGGATACAGGGCACGTGGACCGGGGAGCTGTTTTTT.

In this sample, this clonotype turned up many times. V gene TRBV6-2 or TRBV6-3 combines with J gene TRBJ2-5; D is unresolved. CDR3 length: 16 residues. Between the trimmed V and J ends, which lost 0 bases and 0 bases, there was a span of 11 bases. Per the germline V gene, CDR1 is MNHEY and CDR2 is SVGEGT. The CDR3 spells CASSYSTRYHQETQYF. CDR3 coding DNA: TGTGCCAGCAGTTACTCGACGCGGTACCACCAAGAGACCCAGTACTTC.

This clonotype has more than one count but fewer than ten. J is TRBJ2-1 and V is TRBV11-3; possibly TRBD2 for D (6 bases). Germline V gene sequence: CDR1 SGHNT, CDR2 YENEEA. CDR3 length equals 17 residues. Trimming cost V 1 base and J 0 bases, with 13 bases left between them. The CDR3 is CASSLGFGGDSYNEQFF. CDR3 coding DNA: TGTGCCAGCAGCTTAGGTTTCGGAGGGGACTCCTACAATGAGCAGTTCTTC.